These 6 T cell receptor beta chains were sequenced from one sample in a study of regulatory T cells in long-lasting Graves disease. According to the study, TCR beta libraries were built with iRepertoire HTBI primers and CDR3-region Arm-PCR. TCRdb analysed the multiplex PCR reads with MiXCR anew, one entry per CDR3 protein. Among 360,000 or so distinct CDR3 sequences listed, roughly 25% were seen once. Time point in this sample: persistent/refractory GD, antithyroid drugs over 5 years with positive TRAb. Generation of the TCR library employed RNA extracted from PBMCs. The sequencing used peripheral blood mononuclear cells (PBMCs), collected when the disease was refractory, from a patient treated with antithyroid drugs. These receptors originate from a middle-aged woman with Graves disease.

In its sample, this clonotype was seen many times. V usage is TRBV10-3 and J usage is TRBJ2-7; TRBD1 aligns across 8 bases. The germline V gene has CDR1 ENHRY and CDR2 SYGVKD. There are 17 residues in the CDR3. V trimming: 8 bases; J trimming: 6 bases; junction bases outside the gene matches: 21. The CDR3 DNA reads TGTGCCATCGCCCCAATAGGAACGGACAGGGTATTGGTCGAGCAGTACTTC. This translates into CAIAPIGTDRVLVEQYF.

This clonotype was picked up a small number of times. V and J are TRBV28 and TRBJ2-1; D could derive from TRBD1 or TRBD2 (6 bases each). The germline V gene has CDR1 MDHEN and CDR2 SYDVKM. V was trimmed by 5 bases and J by 3 bases, leaving 17 bases between them. The CDR3 is 16 residues long. The CDR3 region has the DNA TGTGCCAGCAGTAACCCGGGGGCAGTCGGCTACAATGAGCAGTTCTTC. This translates into CASSNPGAVGYNEQFF.

The rearrangement links TRBV30 to TRBJ2-4, with TRBD2 matching over 11 bases. The CDR3 contains 14 residues. CDR1 and CDR2 (germline): GTSNPN, SVGIG (reference sequence). The trim removed 3 bases at V and 9 bases at J, leaving 7 bases unmatched. In nucleotides, the CDR3 is TGTGCCTGGAGACTAGCGGGAGCTCTGGGCATTCAGTACTTC. As protein: CAWRLAGALGIQYF.

Concerning this clonotype: The junction departs from the called germline gene at one end, perhaps through a read error. The chain recombines TRBV20-1 with TRBJ2-7; weak D call: TRBD2 (5 bases). This CDR3 contains 20 residues. Germline loops: CDR1 DFQATT, CDR2 SNEGSKA (reference sequence). As DNA, the CDR3 is TGCAGTGCTCAACCTCGAGGGATTGATAAGATACTGCGAACCTCCCACGAGCAGTACTTC. It codes for CSAQPRGIDKILRTSHEQYF.

This clonotype is a singleton in its sample. The chain has TRBV7-9 and TRBJ2-6; no clear D gene. Germline V gene lookup returns CDR1 SEHNR and CDR2 FQNEAQ (reference sequence). Trimming stripped 0 bases from V and 0 bases from J, with 6 bases between. The CDR3 has 16 residues. This CDR3 reads CASSLAYPSGANVLTF. DNA of the CDR3: TGTGCCAGCAGCTTAGCGTACCCCTCTGGGGCCAACGTCCTGACTTTC. The whole variable domain, filled in from reference TRBV7-9 and TRBJ2-6, reads DTGVSQNPRHKITKRGQNVTFRCDPISEHNRLYWYRQTLGQGPEFLTYFQNEAQLEKSRLLSDRFSAERPKGSFSTLEIQRTEQGDSAMYLCASSLAYPSGANVLTFGAGSRLTVL.

This sequence joins TRBV18 and TRBJ2-5; TRBD1 is a possible D gene (6 bases). This CDR3 is built from 15 residues. Trimming left V 4 bases short and J 2 bases short, with 14 bases between. In germline, CDR1 is KGHSH, CDR2 LQKENI. CDR3 sequence (DNA): TGTGCCAGCTCACTCTCAACGGGACATCAAGAGACCCAGTACTTC. Residues: CASSLSTGHQETQYF. Drawing the rest from reference TRBV18 and TRBJ2-5, the complete variable domain is NAGVMQNPRHLVRRRGQEARLRCSPMKGHSHVYWYRQLPEEGLKFMVYLQKENIIDESGMPKERFSAEFPKEGPSILRIQQVVRGDSAAYFCASSLSTGHQETQYFGPGTRLLVL.